The 8 T cell receptor beta chains given below trace back to one sample, sequenced in a study of cytomegalovirus exposure and HLA in healthy donors. The PCR was carried out with 60 Vbeta primers and 13 Jbeta primers. Produced via immunoSEQ multiplex PCR; TCRdb's table is partial and in-frame only. Of fewer than 200,000 clones detected, 84% appear once; the ten largest clones hold approximately 1.2%. The sequencing input was PBMCs. These receptors originate from a girl under 10 years old in good health and CMV-seropositive.

This clone was counted once. V gene TRBV28 combines with J gene TRBJ2-2; possibly TRBD1 for D (5 bases). V lost 5 bases to trimming and J lost 2 bases, with 12 bases between them. This CDR3 has 15 residues. The germline V gene encodes CDR1 MDHEN and CDR2 SYDVKM. CDR3 coding DNA: TGTGCCAGCAGTATCCAGGGCTTAAACACCGGGGAGCTGTTTTTT. Its protein product is CASSIQGLNTGELFF.

J is TRBJ1-1 and V is TRBV19; weak D call: TRBD1 (5 bases). The CDR3 consists of 13 residues. CDR1 is LNHDA and CDR2 is SQIVND in the germline V gene (reference sequence). With 9 bases removed from V and 1 base from J, the gap between germline ends came to 12 bases. The DNA for the CDR3 is TGTGCCAGCGAACAGGCGCCGAACACTGAAGCTTTCTTT. Translation: CASEQAPNTEAFF.

This sequence joins TRBV12-5 and TRBJ1-4, with D possibly being TRBD1 (5 bases). The CDR3 consists of 13 residues. The V gene's germline CDR1 is LGHNT and CDR2 FRNRAP. Trimming removed 10 bases at V and 8 bases at J, with 17 bases between. The CDR3 sequence is CATGPRTSEKLFF. The CDR3 region has the DNA TGTGCTACCGGCCCTCGGACATCCGAAAAACTGTTTTTT.

This chain joins TRBV5-1 and TRBJ2-3, with D tentatively TRBD1 (6 bases). The CDR3 has 14 residues. Looked up from germline, CDR1 is SGHRS and CDR2 is YFSETQ. Deletions cut 1 base from V and 3 bases from J, with 9 bases between. The DNA for the CDR3 is TGCGCCAGCAGCTTGAGGACAGAAACAGATACGCAGTATTTT. Its translation is CASSLRTETDTQYF. The full variable domain, in which reference TRBV5-1 and TRBJ2-3 provide the parts outside the CDR3, is KAGVTQTPRYLIKTRGQQVTLSCSPISGHRSVSWYQQTPGQGLQFLFEYFSETQRNKGNFPGRFSGRQFSNSRSEMNVSTLELGDSALYLCASSLRTETDTQYFGPGTRLTVL.

At least ten counts were recorded for this clone. The V and J genes are TRBV9 and TRBJ2-1; 11 nucleotides agree with TRBD2. V gave up 3 bases and J gave up 6 bases; unmatched junction bases: 2. CDR1 is SGDLS and CDR2 is YYNGEE in the germline V gene. This CDR3 has 14 residues. CDR3 protein: CASSASGRSNEQFF. The CDR3 nucleotides read TGTGCCAGCAGCGCTAGCGGGAGGTCCAATGAGCAGTTCTTC.

This chain uses TRBV14 with TRBJ1-6; D perhaps matches TRBD1 (6 bases). The V end was cut by 4 bases, the J end by 7 bases, with 8 bases between. This CDR3 contains 13 residues. Germline V gene sequence: CDR1 SGHDN, CDR2 FVKESK. Written as DNA, the CDR3 is TGTGCCAGCAGCCTAGGGGGAAATTCACCCCTCCACTTT. It translates to CASSLGGNSPLHF.

This chain connects TRBV11-3 to TRBJ2-7, with D possibly TRBD1 on 5 matching bases. Trimming shortened V by 0 bases and J by 3 bases, and 18 bases separated the two germline ends. The germline V gene encodes CDR1 SGHNT and CDR2 YENEEA. The CDR3 runs to 17 residues. The CDR3 loop is CASSLEINPDTDYEQYF. CDR3 bases: TGTGCCAGCAGCTTAGAAATAAACCCGGACACTGACTACGAGCAGTACTTC.

The gene calls are TRBV18 and TRBJ2-1; D remains ambiguous. The length of the CDR3 is 14 residues. CDR1 and CDR2 (germline): KGHSH, LQKENI. Trimming shortened V by 1 base and J by 7 bases, and 11 bases separated the two germline ends. The CDR3 DNA is TGTGCCAGCTCACCACTCTACGGAGAAAATGAGCAGTTCTTC. The encoded protein is CASSPLYGENEQFF.